Presented here are 14 T cell receptor beta chains from one specimen sequenced in a study of CD8 T cells in Susac syndrome. RNA, at about 0.45 to 1 ug, was reverse transcribed with random hexamers. TCRdb ran MiXCR on the immunoSEQ multiplex PCR reads and lists one entry per CDR3 protein. The sample consists of 150,000 to 200,000 distinct CDR3 sequences, around 94% of them appearing once. The sequenced material came from CD4+ T cells from PBMCs. The receptors here all came from a human donor with Susac syndrome.

This rearrangement joins TRBV29-1 to TRBJ2-7; D uncertain. The CDR3 sequence is 11 residues long. The ends were cut back, 4 bases at V and 4 bases at J, with 8 bases in the middle. Germline V lookup: CDR1 SQVTM, CDR2 ANQGSEA. The CDR3 nucleotides read TGCAGCGTTGTTCTCCGTTACGAGCAGTACTTC. Translated: CSVVLRYEQYF.

Turning to this clonotype: The junction does not match germline at one end; this may be a read error. The chain employs TRBV6-6 and TRBJ2-1; TRBD2 matches at 7 bases. Looked up from germline, CDR1 is MNHNY and CDR2 is SVGAGI (reference sequence). The length of the CDR3 is 12 residues. CDR3 in DNA: TGTGCCAGCAGTCGAACTAGCGTGGGGACGCCCTTC. This translates into CASSRTSVGTPF.

V and J are TRBV20-1 and TRBJ2-3; a possible D gene is TRBD1 (6 bases). The CDR3 is 13 residues long. Deletions cut 3 bases from V and 9 bases from J, with 16 bases between. In germline, CDR1 is DFQATT, CDR2 SNEGSKA (reference sequence). The CDR3 DNA follows: TGCAGTGCTAGCCCCCCCCAGCAGGGGACGCAGTATTTT. This sequence encodes CSASPPQQGTQYF.

The J gene is TRBJ2-3, the V gene TRBV10-3, with D possibly matching TRBD2 (6 bases). V lost 6 bases, J lost 0 bases, and 10 bases lay in between. Germline V gene sequence: CDR1 ENHRY, CDR2 SYGVKD. The CDR3 has 14 amino acids. CDR3 sequence: CAISVGLSTDTQYF. CDR3 nucleotide sequence: TGTGCCATCAGCGTTGGACTAAGCACAGATACGCAGTATTTT.

The chain carries TRBV30 and TRBJ1-1, with D unclear. The CDR3 is 11 amino acids. Germline lookup yields CDR1 GTSNPN and CDR2 SVGIG (reference sequence). Trimming took off 4 bases at V and 5 bases at J, with 8 bases between the two ends. The CDR3: CAWIPRTEAFF. Here the CDR3 DNA reads TGTGCCTGGATCCCCCGGACTGAAGCTTTCTTT.

V is TRBV7-3 and J is TRBJ2-3; no reliable D call. CDR3 length equals 14 residues. Trimming left V 2 bases short and J 4 bases short, with 10 bases between. In germline, CDR1 is SGHTA, CDR2 FQGTGA. CDR3 sequence (DNA): TGTGCCAGCAGCTTATCCCACTCTTCAGATACGCAGTATTTT. Protein: CASSLSHSSDTQYF.

This clonotype showed up just once. The V gene is TRBV12-3 or TRBV12-4, the J gene TRBJ1-1; D unclear. V was trimmed by 7 bases and J by 4 bases, leaving 16 bases between them. The CDR3 totals 14 residues. CDR3 sequence (DNA): TGTGCCAGCACCAACCTGTGGGGAGGCACTGAAGCTTTCTTT. This translates into CASTNLWGGTEAFF.

The chain combines TRBV19 with TRBJ2-6; 7 bases match TRBD1. V gave up 10 bases and J gave up 2 bases; unmatched junction bases: 5. This CDR3 is built from 14 residues. CDR1 LNHDA and CDR2 SQIVND come from the germline V gene (reference sequence). The CDR3 DNA sequence: TGTGCCACCCGTACAGGGGCTGGGGCCAACGTCCTGACTTTC. As protein: CATRTGAGANVLTF.

The V gene is TRBV12-3 or TRBV12-4, the J gene TRBJ2-5; D is ambiguous. The ends were cut back, 0 bases at V and 1 base at J, with 9 bases in the middle. This CDR3 is built from 15 residues. The CDR3 protein is CASSLALGPQETQYF. The CDR3 DNA sequence: TGTGCCAGCAGTTTAGCGCTCGGGCCCCAAGAGACCCAGTACTTC.

This chain connects TRBV29-1 to TRBJ1-4; no clear D. Trimming took 6 bases from V and 6 from J, leaving 17 bases between them. The germline gives CDR1 SQVTM, CDR2 ANQGSEA. CDR3 length: 14 amino acids. The CDR3 coding sequence is TGCAGCGTGGCCCGGGCCTTTACCGATGAAAAACTGTTTTTT. Residues: CSVARAFTDEKLFF.

The chain has TRBV4-2 and TRBJ2-5, with 9 bases aligning to TRBD2. The ends lost 0 bases at V and 1 base at J; junction bases unmatched: 9. The CDR3 loop spans 18 amino acids. CDR1 and CDR2 from the germline V gene are LGHNA and YNFKEQ. The CDR3 DNA follows: TGTGCCAGCAGCCAAGATCATTACGCGGGGGGGATCCAAGAGACCCAGTACTTC. Translating it yields CASSQDHYAGGIQETQYF.

The V call is TRBV3-1, the J call TRBJ1-4; TRBD1 is a possible D gene (5 bases). Germline V gene lookup returns CDR1 LGHDT and CDR2 YNNKEL (reference sequence). Deletions cut 0 bases from V and 5 bases from J, with 10 bases between. This CDR3 region has 15 residues. CDR3 DNA: TGTGCCAGCAGCCAAGATACAGGAGGGAATGAAAAACTGTTTTTT. This codes for CASSQDTGGNEKLFF. The whole variable domain, remainder taken from reference TRBV3-1 and TRBJ1-4, is DTAVSQTPKYLVTQMGNDKSIKCEQNLGHDTMYWYKQDSKKFLKIMFSYNNKELIINETVPNRFSPKSPDKAHLNLHINSLELGDSAVYFCASSQDTGGNEKLFFGSGTQLSVL.

This rearrangement joins TRBV2 to TRBJ2-3; perhaps D is TRBD1 or TRBD2 (5 bases each). The CDR3 spans 15 residues. The germline gives CDR1 SNHLY, CDR2 FYNNEI. Trimming left V 4 bases short and J 0 bases short, with 11 bases between. For the CDR3, the DNA is TGTGCCAGCAGTGTTGGGGGACGAAGCACAGATACGCAGTATTTT. Translating gives CASSVGGRSTDTQYF.

The chain has TRBV5-1 and TRBJ2-1, with 8 bases identical to TRBD2. CDR1 is SGHRS and CDR2 is YFSETQ in the germline V gene. V gave up 4 bases and J gave up 8 bases; unmatched junction bases: 11. This CDR3 is 15 amino acids long. The CDR3 nucleotides read TGCGCCAGCAGCAAACCTAGCGGGCATTTGCATGAGCAGTTCTTC. It translates to CASSKPSGHLHEQFF.